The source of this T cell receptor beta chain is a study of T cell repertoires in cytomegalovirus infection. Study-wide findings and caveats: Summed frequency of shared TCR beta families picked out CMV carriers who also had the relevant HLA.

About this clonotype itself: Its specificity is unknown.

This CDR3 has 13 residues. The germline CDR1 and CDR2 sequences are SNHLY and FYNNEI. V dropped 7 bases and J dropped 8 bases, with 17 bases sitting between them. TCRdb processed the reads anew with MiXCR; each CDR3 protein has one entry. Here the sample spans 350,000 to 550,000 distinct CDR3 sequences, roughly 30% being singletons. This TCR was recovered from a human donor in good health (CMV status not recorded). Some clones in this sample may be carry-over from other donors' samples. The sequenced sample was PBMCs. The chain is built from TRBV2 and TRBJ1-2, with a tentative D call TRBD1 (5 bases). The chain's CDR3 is CASIWGPGEGYTF. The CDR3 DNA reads TGTGCCAGCATATGGGGCCCGGGGGAAGGCTACACCTTC.